Each of the 17 T cell receptor beta chains below was sequenced from the same sample in a study of vaccination and CD4 T cells after COVID-19. No cognate antigen is known for these TCRs. Treatment indicated: approximately nine-day PBMC culture with coronavirus spike peptide pools or control peptides (ViraFEST assay). Sequencing of DNA taken from cultured CD4+ T cells relied on the Oncomine TCR Beta short-read assay. TCRdb re-called the PCR reads through MiXCR, storing one row per CDR3 protein. The sample shows more than 9,000 distinct CDR3 sequences, around 40% of them seen only once. The material sequenced was cultured CD4+ T cells from blood. These receptors all stem from a human donor with COVID-19.

This chain joins TRBV12-3 or TRBV12-4 and TRBJ1-1, with 7 positions matching TRBD1. The CDR3 has 14 amino acids. V was pared by 4 bases and J by 3 bases, with 5 bases of the junction left unmatched. The CDR3 DNA reads as TGTGCCAGCAGTTCTACAGGGGTCTACACTGAAGCTTTCTTT. Protein sequence: CASSSTGVYTEAFF.

This chain links TRBV19 with TRBJ2-7; D not certain. V dropped 1 base and J dropped 7 bases, with 11 bases sitting between them. Germline V gene sequence: CDR1 LNHDA, CDR2 SQIVND (reference sequence). CDR3 length: 13 residues. The CDR3 coding sequence is TGTGCCAGTAGTATAGGTGCAGTCTGGGAGCAGTACTTC. Translation gives CASSIGAVWEQYF.

The V gene is TRBV6-5, the J gene TRBJ2-3, with 11 positions matching TRBD2. After removal of 2 bases from V and 8 bases from J, the junction contained 12 bases not matched to a gene. The CDR3 runs to 17 residues. CDR1 is MNHEY and CDR2 is SVGAGI in the germline V gene. This chain's CDR3 is CASSYTSTSGVGGTQYF. The CDR3 DNA reads as TGTGCCAGCAGTTACACCTCGACTAGCGGGGTAGGAGGTACGCAGTATTTT.

The gene calls are TRBV27 and TRBJ2-3; D is uncertain. The CDR3 consists of 13 residues. From germline, CDR1 is MNHEY and CDR2 SMNVEV (reference sequence). V was cut by 7 bases and J by 4 bases, with 12 bases left in between. The chain's CDR3 is CASTPLGADTQYF. The DNA for the CDR3 is TGTGCCAGCACCCCCCTTGGGGCAGATACGCAGTATTTT.

This clonotype was counted between two and nine times. The V and J genes are TRBV2 and TRBJ1-1; TRBD1 is a possible D gene (5 bases). The germline V gene encodes CDR1 SNHLY and CDR2 FYNNEI. The CDR3 sequence is 14 residues long. Trimming pared 3 bases from V and 9 bases from J, leaving 17 bases between. The CDR3 DNA sequence: TGTGCCAGCAGTGATTATCGGGACCTCCCCAAAGCTTTCTTT. Its protein is CASSDYRDLPKAFF.

Details on this clonotype: One end of the junction does not line up with germline, which may come from a read error. The J gene is TRBJ1-6, the V gene TRBV6-1, with D uncertain. Per the germline V gene, CDR1 is MNHNS and CDR2 is SASEGT. The CDR3 extends over 13 amino acids. CDR3 bases: TGTACCAGCAGGCCCGGAAGAGATTCACCCCTCCACTTT. This codes for CTSRPGRDSPLHF.

The CDR3 DNA reads as TGCGCCAGCAGCTATGGACAGGGGAACACCATATATTTT. Translated: CASSYGQGNTIYF. V usage is TRBV5-1 and J usage is TRBJ1-3, with 9 positions matching TRBD1. This CDR3 contains 13 residues. With V trimmed by 3 bases and J by 7 bases, 2 bases remained unmatched. Germline CDR1 reads SGHRS; CDR2 reads YFSETQ.

This clonotype was observed a few times. J is TRBJ2-2 and V is TRBV6-5; no reliable D call. The germline V gene has CDR1 MNHEY and CDR2 SVGAGI. The CDR3 consists of 13 residues. V was pared by 3 bases and J by 3 bases, with 5 bases between. CDR3 DNA sequence: TGTGCCAGCAGTTATCAGGACACCGGGGAGCTGTTTTTT. Encoded protein: CASSYQDTGELFF.

This clonotype was picked up a small number of times. The CDR3 sequence: CASSFDRVRITETQYF. DNA for the CDR3: TGTGCCAGCAGCTTCGACAGGGTACGGATCACGGAGACCCAGTACTTC. The chain couples TRBV7-2 to TRBJ2-5, with 7 bases identical to TRBD1. This CDR3 has 16 residues. CDR1 and CDR2 from the germline V gene are SGHTA and FQGNSA. V lost 3 bases, J lost 5 bases, and 12 bases stayed unmatched.

This chain connects TRBV12-3 or TRBV12-4 to TRBJ2-7; 12 bases match TRBD1. This CDR3 comprises 15 residues. With V trimmed by 5 bases and J by 2 bases, 4 bases remained unmatched. This chain's CDR3 is CASSGTGGRTYEQYF. The CDR3 DNA sequence: TGTGCCAGCAGTGGGACAGGGGGCCGAACCTACGAGCAGTACTTC.

The rearrangement joins TRBV5-6 to TRBJ2-4; weak D call: TRBD2 (6 bases). There are 15 residues in the CDR3. From germline, CDR1 is SGHDT and CDR2 YYEEEE. V gave up 5 bases and J gave up 8 bases, with 20 bases separating them. The CDR3 DNA follows: TGTGCCAGCAGAAAATGGGGACTGGTCCAGCACATTCAGTACTTC. Translating it yields CASRKWGLVQHIQYF.

The V gene is TRBV2, the J gene TRBJ2-3; TRBD1 matches at 9 bases. Trimming took 6 bases from V and 3 from J; bases not matched to a gene: 13. CDR1 and CDR2 from the germline V gene are SNHLY and FYNNEI. CDR3 size: 17 residues. CDR3 coding DNA: TGTGCCAGCAGAGTTACCGAGAACAGGGGGCTGACAGATACGCAGTATTTT. Translating it yields CASRVTENRGLTDTQYF.

The gene calls are TRBV5-1 and TRBJ2-5, with no clear D. The CDR3 runs 12 residues. Per the germline V gene, CDR1 is SGHRS and CDR2 is YFSETQ. V was trimmed by 4 bases and J by 7 bases, leaving 11 bases between them. CDR3 in DNA: TGCGCCAGCAGCCAATCTCTTGGGACCCAGTACTTC. Translating gives CASSQSLGTQYF.

V is TRBV5-4 and J is TRBJ2-7; perhaps TRBD1 as D (5 bases). Between the trimmed V and J ends, which lost 0 bases and 2 bases, there was a span of 15 bases. The CDR3 loop spans 16 amino acids. Germline V CDR1 and CDR2: SGHNT, YYREEE (reference sequence). CDR3 coding DNA: TGTGCCAGCAGCTTGGACCAGGGCAGCCGGACCTACGAGCAGTACTTC. Protein: CASSLDQGSRTYEQYF.

This chain links TRBV6-5 with TRBJ1-1; D is possibly TRBD1 (6 bases). V dropped 2 bases and J dropped 8 bases, with 12 bases sitting between them. CDR1 is MNHEY and CDR2 is SVGAGI in the germline V gene. The CDR3 runs to 13 residues. DNA for the CDR3: TGTGCCAGCAGTTACAGGGGGGGCGCAGAAGCTTTCTTT. It codes for CASSYRGGAEAFF.

The J gene is TRBJ2-2, the V gene TRBV27, with D possibly matching TRBD2 (6 bases). CDR1 is MNHEY, CDR2 SMNVEV, per germline (reference sequence). V dropped 7 bases and J dropped 3 bases, with 15 bases sitting between them. The CDR3 spans 15 residues. The CDR3 loop reads CASNLRRGDTGELFF. In DNA form, the CDR3 reads TGTGCCAGCAACCTAAGGCGGGGCGACACCGGGGAGCTGTTTTTT.

This clonotype was seen a few times. Here the CDR3 DNA reads TGCAGCGGTTCCCGGGACAACGCTTTCTTT. Its translation: CSGSRDNAFF. The chain combines TRBV29-1 with TRBJ1-1; D is perhaps TRBD1 (6 bases). V lost 7 bases and J lost 11, with 14 bases in between. The V gene's germline CDR1 is SQVTM and CDR2 ANQGSEA. The CDR3 covers 10 residues. Using reference TRBV29-1 and TRBJ1-1 for the parts outside the CDR3, the full variable domain is SAVISQKPSRDICQRGTSLTIQCQVDSQVTMMFWYRQQPGQSLTLIATANQGSEATYESGFVIDKFPISRPNLTFSTLTVSNMSPEDSSIYLCSGSRDNAFFGQGTRLTVV.